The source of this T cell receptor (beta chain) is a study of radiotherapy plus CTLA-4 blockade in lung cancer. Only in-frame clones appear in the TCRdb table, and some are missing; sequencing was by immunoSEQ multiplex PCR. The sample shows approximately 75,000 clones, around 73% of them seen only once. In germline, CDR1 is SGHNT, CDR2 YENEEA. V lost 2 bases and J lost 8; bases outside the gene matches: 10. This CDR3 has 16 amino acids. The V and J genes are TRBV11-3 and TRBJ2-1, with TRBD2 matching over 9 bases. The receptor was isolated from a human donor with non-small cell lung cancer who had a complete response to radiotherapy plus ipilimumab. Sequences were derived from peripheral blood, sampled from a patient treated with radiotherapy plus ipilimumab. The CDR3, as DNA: TGTGCCAGCAGCTTACAAAGATTAGCGGGAGAGGATGAGCAGTTCTTC. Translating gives CASSLQRLAGEDEQFF. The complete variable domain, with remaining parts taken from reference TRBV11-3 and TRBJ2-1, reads EAGVVQSPRYKIIEKKQPVAFWCNPISGHNTLYWYLQNLGQGPELLIRYENEEAVDDSQLPKDRFSAERLKGVDSTLKIQPAELGDSAVYLCASSLQRLAGEDEQFFGPGTRLTVL.